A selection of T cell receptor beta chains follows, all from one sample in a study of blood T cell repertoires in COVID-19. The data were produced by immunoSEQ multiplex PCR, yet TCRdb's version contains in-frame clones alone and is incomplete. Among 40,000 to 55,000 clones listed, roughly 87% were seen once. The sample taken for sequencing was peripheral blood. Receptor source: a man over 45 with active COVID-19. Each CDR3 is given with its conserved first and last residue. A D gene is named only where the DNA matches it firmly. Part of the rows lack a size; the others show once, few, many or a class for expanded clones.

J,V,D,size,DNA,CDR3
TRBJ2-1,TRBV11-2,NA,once,TGTGCCAGCAGCTCGAGCCTCGATGAGCAGTTCTTC,CASSSSLDEQFF
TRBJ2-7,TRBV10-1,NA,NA,TGCGCCAGCAGGGGAGAAGACCGCCTCTACGAGCAGTACTTC,CASRGEDRLYEQYF
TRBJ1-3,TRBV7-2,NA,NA,TGTGCCAGCAGCCCCTCTATCTCTGGAAACACCATATATTTT,CASSPSISGNTIYF
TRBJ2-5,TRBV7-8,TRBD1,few,TGTGCCAGCAGCCCCGGACAGGGATTTACAGAGACCCAGTACTTC,CASSPGQGFTETQYF
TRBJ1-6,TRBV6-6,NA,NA,TGTGCCAGCAATAATTTAGCGGATTCACCCCTCCACTTT,CASNNLADSPLHF
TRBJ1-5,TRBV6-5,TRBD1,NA,TGTGCCAGCAGCCTGGGACAGGGCAACCAGCCCCAGCATTTT,CASSLGQGNQPQHF
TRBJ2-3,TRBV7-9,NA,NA,TGTGCCAGCAGCTTCAAAGATACGCAGTATTTT,CASSFKDTQYF
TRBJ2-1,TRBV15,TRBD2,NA,TGTGCCACCAGATCTAGCGGGATTTACAATGAGCAGTTCTTC,CATRSSGIYNEQFF
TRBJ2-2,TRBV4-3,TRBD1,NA,TGCGCCAGCAGCCGTCGGACAGGGGGGGACACCGGGGAGCTGTTTTTT,CASSRRTGGDTGELFF
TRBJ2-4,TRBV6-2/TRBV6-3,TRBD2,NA,TGTGCCAGCAGCCGGAGCGGGGTAGCCAAAAACATTCAGTACTTC,CASSRSGVAKNIQYF
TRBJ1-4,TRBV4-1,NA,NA,TGCGCCAGCAGCCACCCGGCAACTAATGAAAAACTGTTTTTT,CASSHPATNEKLFF
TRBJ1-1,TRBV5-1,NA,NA,TGCGCCAGCACCTGGCGGCAGAACACTGAAGCTTTCTTT,CASTWRQNTEAFF
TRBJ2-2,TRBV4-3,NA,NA,TGCGCCAGCAGCCAAGGTCCCCCGGGTAGGGGTGGTCGGGAGCTGTTTTTT,CASSQGPPGRGGRELFF